The entry below gives a single T cell receptor beta chain sequence along with its context. A much larger clone lies one base from this, so it may be a read error. The CDR3 sequence is 11 residues long. V was trimmed by 6 bases and J by 11 bases, leaving 11 bases between them. These data are taken from a study of human T cells and chemical hapten exposure. Whole-study context: On roughly 2 cm by roughly 2 cm of upper inner arm skin, sensitization was performed with 2% DPC. Patients received weekly diphenylcyclopropenone doses to the scalp throughout the approximately 25-week study.

The library put unique molecular identifiers onto individual cDNA molecules. Per the original methods: Individual samples carried between about 23,224 and 700,000 TCRs, with approximately 100,000 as the median. TCRdb reprocessed the RACE reads via MiXCR and lists one record per CDR3 protein. It is TCRdb's table, rather than the study itself, that gives the V and J calls and clone size. This sample has some 380,000 distinct CDR3 sequences, with around 5% found just once. Time point in this sample: patch test 1, 2 weeks after DPC sensitization. Treatment meaning: therapeutic diphenylcyclopropenone sensitization with weekly scalp DPC.

Sequences were derived from whole blood, sampled in connection with sensitization to the hapten diphenylcyclopropenone (DPC). This chain links TRBV12-3 or TRBV12-4 with TRBJ2-1, with TRBD2 as a possible D gene (5 bases). The sequence derives from a woman aged 50 to 60 with alopecia areata. Some clones in this sample may be carry-over from other donors' samples. CDR3 sequence reads: CASSPGWQQFF. The CDR3 DNA reads TGTGCCAGCAGCCCGGGATGGCAGCAGTTCTTC.